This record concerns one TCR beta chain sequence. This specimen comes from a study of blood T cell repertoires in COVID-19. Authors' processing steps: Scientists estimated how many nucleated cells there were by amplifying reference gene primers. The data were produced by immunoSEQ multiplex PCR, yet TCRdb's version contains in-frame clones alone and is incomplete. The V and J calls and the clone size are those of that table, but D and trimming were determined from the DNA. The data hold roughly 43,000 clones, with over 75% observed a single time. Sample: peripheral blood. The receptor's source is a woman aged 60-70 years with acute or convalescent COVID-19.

The DNA for the CDR3 is TGTGCCAGCAGTTTAGGGACAGTGGGAAATGAAAAACTGTTTTTT. Protein sequence: CASSLGTVGNEKLFF. The J gene is TRBJ1-4, the V gene TRBV28; 7 bases match TRBD1. The CDR3 has 15 residues. V gave up 2 bases and J gave up 5 bases; unmatched junction bases: 5. Germline CDR1 MDHEN, CDR2 SYDVKM.